This TCR beta chain was retrieved from a study of blood T cell repertoires in COVID-19. The wider study: Acute and convalescent COVID-19 samples came from the United States, Italy and Spain.

TCRdb's table, derived via immunoSEQ multiplex PCR, lists solely in-frame clones and lacks some. The repertoire holds 300,000 to 350,000 clones, with about 90% as singletons. The CDR3 runs 17 residues. V shed 7 bases, J shed 0 bases, and the junction held 12 bases outside the gene matches. Germline values: CDR1 SEHNR, CDR2 FQNEAQ (reference sequence). Sample: peripheral blood. The chain employs TRBV7-9 and TRBJ1-1, with 9 bases that match TRBD1. This sequence originates from a woman under 30 who had recovered from COVID-19. The DNA of the CDR3 is TGTGCCAGCACCTCAAGGGGACAGGGTACAATGAACACTGAAGCTTTCTTT. This sequence encodes CASTSRGQGTMNTEAFF.